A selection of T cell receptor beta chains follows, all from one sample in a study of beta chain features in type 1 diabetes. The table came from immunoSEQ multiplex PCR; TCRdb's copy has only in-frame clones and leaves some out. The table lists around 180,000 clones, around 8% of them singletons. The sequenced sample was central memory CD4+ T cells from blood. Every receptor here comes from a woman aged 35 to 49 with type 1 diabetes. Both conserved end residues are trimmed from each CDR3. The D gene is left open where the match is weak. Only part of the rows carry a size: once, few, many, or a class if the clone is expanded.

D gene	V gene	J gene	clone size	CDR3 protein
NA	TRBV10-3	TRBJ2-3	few	AISESGGTSTDTQY
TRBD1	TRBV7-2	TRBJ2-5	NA	ASSSGGTGGIRGETQY
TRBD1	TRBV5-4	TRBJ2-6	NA	ASSVGQVYSGANVLT
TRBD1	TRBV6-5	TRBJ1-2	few	ATRQGNGYT
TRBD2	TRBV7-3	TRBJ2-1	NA	ASSLAGGDEQF
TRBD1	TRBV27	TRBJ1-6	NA	ASRTQGEGSPLH
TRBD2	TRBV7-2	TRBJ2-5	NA	ASSFGTRGETQY
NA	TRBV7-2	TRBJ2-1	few	ASKQGQGQVGEQF
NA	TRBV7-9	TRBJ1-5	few	ASSPPGGSNQPQH
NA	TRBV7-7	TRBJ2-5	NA	ASSPQGGSQETQY
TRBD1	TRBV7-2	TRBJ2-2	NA	ASSSIGTGATGELF
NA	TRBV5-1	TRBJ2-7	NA	ASSFLQGGDGGEQY
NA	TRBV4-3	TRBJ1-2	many	ASSHAGSYGYT
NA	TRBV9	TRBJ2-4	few	ASSVGDTYQIQY
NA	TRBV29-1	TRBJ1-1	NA	SVVWRDVNTEAF
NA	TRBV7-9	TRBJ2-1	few	ASSRRGGVYNEQF